These T cell receptor beta chains were read from a single sample in a study of beta chain features in type 1 diabetes. Only in-frame clones appear in the TCRdb table, and some are missing; sequencing was by immunoSEQ multiplex PCR. The sample has 640,000 or so clones, roughly an eighth seen once. Sequencing was performed on naive CD4+ T cells from blood. The receptor set was obtained from a man aged 18 to 30 with type 1 diabetes. Each CDR3 is given with its conserved first and last residue. A D gene is named only where the DNA matches it firmly. The listing skips clone size in some rows; elsewhere it reads once, few, many or a size class.

>TRBJ2-5|14|TRBD2|few|TRBV5-1
CASSLAGEGETQYF
TGCGCCAGCAGCTTGGCTGGGGAGGGTGAGACCCAGTACTTC
>TRBJ1-4|13|NA|NA|TRBV29-1
CSVGGLANEKLFF
TGCAGCGTTGGCGGGCTGGCTAATGAAAAACTGTTTTTT
>TRBJ2-7|13|TRBD1|NA|TRBV29-1
CSVDRGKRNEQYF
TGCAGCGTGGACAGGGGAAAGAGGAACGAGCAGTACTTC
>TRBJ1-3|15|NA|NA|TRBV30
CAWSGLRGVGNTIYF
TGTGCCTGGAGTGGGTTGAGGGGCGTTGGAAACACCATATATTTT
>TRBJ2-1|14|NA|NA|TRBV5-6
CASSLYRRDNEQFF
TGTGCCAGCAGCTTGTACCGCAGGGACAATGAGCAGTTCTTC
>TRBJ2-5|13|NA|NA|TRBV6-1
CASSEYDRQTQYF
TGTGCCAGCAGTGAATACGACAGGCAGACCCAGTACTTC
>TRBJ2-1|12|NA|few|TRBV7-2
CASSPRYNEQFF
TGTGCCAGCAGCCCCCGCTACAATGAGCAGTTCTTC
>TRBJ2-5|16|TRBD2|NA|TRBV6-5
CASSYSGTKHRETQYF
TGTGCCAGCAGTTACTCGGGGACTAAACACAGAGAGACCCAGTACTTC
>TRBJ1-4|12|NA|few|TRBV30
CAWSVLGEKLFF
TGTGCCTGGAGTGTATTGGGGGAAAAACTGTTTTTT
>TRBJ2-7|15|TRBD1|few|TRBV7-2
CASSSGQGIPYEQYF
TGTGCCAGCAGCTCGGGACAGGGGATTCCCTACGAGCAGTACTTC
>TRBJ2-5|13|NA|few|TRBV15
CATSKTREETQYF
TGTGCCACCAGCAAAACTAGGGAGGAGACCCAGTACTTC
>TRBJ1-3|14|NA|few|TRBV14
CASSRGKNGNTIYF
TGTGCCAGCAGCCGGGGAAAGAATGGAAACACCATATATTTT
>TRBJ1-1|16|NA|NA|TRBV6-5
CASSYSRTALGTEAFF
TGTGCCAGCAGTTACTCGAGGACAGCCTTGGGCACTGAAGCTTTCTTT
>TRBJ2-1|14|TRBD2|few|TRBV29-1
CSAVGRARYNEQFF
TGCAGCGCCGTAGGGAGGGCCAGGTACAATGAGCAGTTCTTC
>TRBJ1-2|14|TRBD1|NA|TRBV15
CATSPLRQGPGYTF
TGTGCCACCAGCCCCCTCCGACAGGGGCCTGGCTACACCTTC
>TRBJ1-1|13|NA|NA|TRBV7-9
CASSLSSNTEAFF
TGTGCCAGCAGCTTAAGCTCGAACACTGAAGCTTTCTTT
>TRBJ1-1|14|TRBD1|few|TRBV2
CASSEQGLNTEAFF
TGTGCCAGCAGCGAACAGGGGTTGAACACTGAAGCTTTCTTT
>TRBJ2-3|18|NA|few|TRBV30
CAWRRFGGARASTDTQYF
TGTGCCTGGAGGAGGTTTGGAGGGGCACGAGCTAGCACAGATACGCAGTATTTT
>TRBJ1-2|12|NA|NA|TRBV9
CASSVGSYGYTF
TGTGCCAGCAGCGTAGGAAGTTATGGCTACACCTTC
>TRBJ1-5|14|NA|few|TRBV18
CASSPANRDQPQHF
TGTGCCAGCTCACCGGCAAACAGGGACCAGCCCCAGCATTTT
>TRBJ1-6|14|NA|NA|TRBV2
CASSVEEFLGPLHF
TGTGCCAGCAGCGTGGAGGAATTTTTGGGACCCCTCCACTTT
>TRBJ2-7|12|NA|NA|TRBV30
CAWTVGGYEQYF
TGTGCCTGGACCGTTGGGGGCTACGAGCAGTACTTC
>TRBJ1-2|13|TRBD1|NA|TRBV29-1
CSVPGQGAGGYTF
TGCAGCGTTCCCGGACAGGGGGCAGGAGGCTACACCTTC
>TRBJ2-7|11|NA|NA|TRBV6-5
CASSPGAEQYF
TGTGCCAGCAGTCCGGGGGCCGAGCAGTACTTC
>TRBJ2-1|15|NA|NA|TRBV11-1
CASSLSRWETGEQFF
TGTGCCAGCAGCTTATCAAGGTGGGAGACCGGGGAGCAGTTCTTC
>TRBJ1-2|13|TRBD1|NA|TRBV5-6
CASSLQGAYGYTF
TGTGCCAGCAGCTTGCAGGGGGCATATGGCTACACCTTC
>TRBJ1-5|14|TRBD1|NA|TRBV29-1
CSVATGPSNQPQHF
TGCAGCGTAGCGACAGGGCCTAGCAATCAGCCCCAGCATTTT
>TRBJ2-7|12|NA|NA|TRBV28
CASTNQREEQYF
TGTGCCAGCACGAACCAGAGGGAAGAGCAGTACTTC
>TRBJ2-3|14|TRBD2|few|TRBV29-1
CSVEVAGYTDTQYF
TGCAGCGTTGAAGTAGCGGGATACACAGATACGCAGTATTTT
>TRBJ1-6|14|TRBD1|few|TRBV7-3
CASSPQHRGSPLHF
TGTGCCAGCAGCCCACAGCACAGGGGATCACCCCTCCACTTT
>TRBJ2-5|12|NA|NA|TRBV6-5
CASTGSGETQYF
TGTGCCAGCACTGGGTCAGGAGAGACCCAGTACTTC
>TRBJ2-5|15|TRBD1|NA|TRBV7-2
CASRSRDRVGETQYF
TGTGCCAGCAGGTCCCGGGACAGGGTGGGAGAGACCCAGTACTTC
>TRBJ2-3|16|NA|NA|TRBV9
CASSLPSSSSTDTQYF
TGTGCCAGCAGCCTCCCCTCTAGCTCCTCCACAGATACGCAGTATTTT
>TRBJ2-7|16|TRBD2|few|TRBV2
CASSEYRGRYSYEQYF
TGTGCCAGCAGTGAGTATCGCGGGAGATACTCCTACGAGCAGTACTTC
>TRBJ1-1|16|NA|few|TRBV5-1
CASSSIGFGLGTEAFF
TGCGCCAGCAGCTCTATTGGTTTCGGGCTGGGGACTGAAGCTTTCTTT
>TRBJ1-2|16|TRBD1|few|TRBV27
CASRTSYRGANYGYTF
TGTGCCAGCAGGACATCTTACAGGGGAGCTAACTATGGCTACACCTTC
>TRBJ1-2|14|NA|few|TRBV29-1
CSVELRDINYGYTF
TGCAGCGTTGAACTCCGGGACATAAACTATGGCTACACCTTC
>TRBJ2-1|16|TRBD2|few|TRBV25-1
CASSEFPAGDYNEQFF
TGTGCCAGCAGTGAATTCCCAGCGGGAGACTACAATGAGCAGTTCTTC
>TRBJ1-5|14|TRBD1|few|TRBV19
CASSSTGEGQPQHF
TGTGCCAGTAGTTCGACAGGGGAAGGTCAGCCCCAGCATTTT
>TRBJ2-5|15|TRBD1|few|TRBV27
CASSGEGTGEETQYF
TGTGCCAGCAGTGGGGAAGGGACAGGGGAAGAGACCCAGTACTTC
>TRBJ2-7|16|TRBD1|NA|TRBV30
CAWRPGTGPRGYEQYF
TGTGCCTGGAGGCCCGGGACAGGTCCTCGGGGCTACGAGCAGTACTTC
>TRBJ2-7|15|TRBD2|NA|TRBV2
CASRPTSGSSYEQYF
TGTGCCAGCAGACCGACTAGCGGCAGCTCCTACGAGCAGTACTTC
>TRBJ1-1|16|NA|NA|TRBV6-1
CASSDPGHPGGTEAFF
TGTGCCAGCAGTGACCCAGGACACCCGGGTGGGACTGAAGCTTTCTTT
>TRBJ2-7|16|TRBD2|few|TRBV5-1
CASSRQGSGAAYEQYF
TGCGCCAGCAGCAGGCAGGGTAGCGGGGCCGCCTACGAGCAGTACTTC
>TRBJ2-3|13|TRBD1|few|TRBV5-1
CASRTGLTDTQYF
TGCGCCAGCAGGACAGGGCTAACAGATACGCAGTATTTT
>TRBJ1-1|15|NA|few|TRBV29-1
CSVELKGGLNTEAFF
TGCAGCGTTGAACTCAAGGGGGGACTGAACACTGAAGCTTTCTTT
>TRBJ1-1|16|TRBD1|few|TRBV18
CASSLQGALGNTEAFF
TGTGCCAGCTCACTTCAGGGGGCTCTGGGGAACACTGAAGCTTTCTTT
>TRBJ2-7|15|NA|NA|TRBV6-5
CASSYSSTGSYEQYF
TGTGCCAGCAGTTACTCGAGTACAGGATCCTACGAGCAGTACTTC
>TRBJ2-3|13|NA|few|TRBV28
CASSSVLTDTQYF
TGTGCCAGCAGTTCGGTCCTCACAGATACGCAGTATTTT
>TRBJ2-4|18|TRBD1|NA|TRBV4-3
CASSHLIGQGASLNIQYF
TGCGCCAGCAGCCACCTAATCGGACAGGGGGCTTCGTTAAACATTCAGTACTTC
>TRBJ2-7|14|TRBD1|NA|TRBV28
CASSLYRGPYEQYF
TGTGCCAGCAGTTTATACAGGGGACCCTACGAGCAGTACTTC
>TRBJ1-1|13|NA|few|TRBV30
CAWSEVAATEAFF
TGTGCCTGGAGTGAAGTGGCAGCCACTGAAGCTTTCTTT
>TRBJ1-4|13|NA|few|TRBV7-2
CASSLARGVELFF
TGTGCCAGCAGCTTAGCCAGGGGAGTGGAACTGTTTTTT
>TRBJ1-1|13|NA|NA|TRBV29-1
CSVLRDTNTEAFF
TGCAGCGTTCTTAGGGACACAAACACTGAAGCTTTCTTT